This TCR beta chain was documented in a study of T cell repertoires in cytomegalovirus infection. TCRdb re-called the reads through MiXCR, storing one row per CDR3 protein. The data hold approximately 110,000 distinct CDR3 sequences, with approximately 30% observed a single time. As for this clonotype: Its antigen remains unidentified.

Between the trimmed V and J ends, which lost 1 base and 1 base, there was a span of 9 bases. CDR1 MNHNS and CDR2 SASEGT come from the germline V gene. The CDR3 contains 15 residues. The source of this sequence is a human donor in good health (CMV status not recorded). Some clones in this sample may be carry-over from other donors' samples. The sequencing here drew on CD8+ T cells from cultured PBMCs, taken from culture after CMV antigen stimulation. This chain links TRBV6-1 with TRBJ2-3; tentatively, D is TRBD1 or TRBD2 (5 bases each). The DNA of the CDR3 is TGTGCCAGCAGTGAAGGATGGGGACGCACAGATACGCAGTATTTT. Protein sequence: CASSEGWGRTDTQYF.